This T cell receptor beta chain was sequenced in a study of blood T cell repertoires in COVID-19. About the study: There were acute and convalescent COVID-19 samples, and they came from the United States, Italy and Spain. T cells, B-cell-depleted T cells, or PBMCs supplied cDNA or gDNA.

V dropped 5 bases and J dropped 3 bases, with 8 bases sitting between them. The CDR3 is 13 amino acids. In this sample, this clone turned up once. In the original workflow: Scientists estimated how many nucleated cells there were by amplifying reference gene primers. Clones were sequenced by immunoSEQ multiplex PCR, and TCRdb holds only the in-frame ones, with some missing. That table gives V, J and clone size, and the DNA gave D and trimming. The sample has under 95,000 clones, 86% seen once. Material: peripheral blood. The rearrangement joins TRBV12-3 or TRBV12-4 to TRBJ1-3; D is unresolved. This clonotype was sampled from a man older than 75 in a cohort sampled during active COVID-19. CDR3 region: CASSPLSGNTIYF. The CDR3 region has the DNA TGTGCCAGCAGTCCCCTCAGTGGAAACACCATATATTTT.